These T cell receptor beta chains were read from a single sample in a study of blood T cells in healthy people across ages. TCRdb re-derived calls from the 5' RACE reads in MiXCR, one entry per CDR3 protein. The repertoire holds fewer than 800,000 distinct CDR3 sequences, with 20% to 25% as singletons. Material: blood. These receptor sequences come from a man between 65 and 80 years old in good health. Each CDR3 is given with its conserved first and last residue. The order of the fields is V gene, clone size, J gene, D gene, CDR3 protein, CDR3 DNA. A D gene is named only where the DNA matches it firmly. Where a row states a size, it is once, few, many or the class of an expanded clone; other rows omit it.

V: TRBV28
size: NA
J: TRBJ2-4
D: NA
CDR3: CASQEDLAKNIQYF
DNA: TGTGCCAGCCAAGAGGACCTAGCCAAAAACATTCAGTACTTC

V: TRBV15
size: NA
J: TRBJ1-4
D: NA
CDR3: CATKEGGTPTNEKLFF
DNA: TGTGCCACCAAAGAGGGCGGGACACCAACTAATGAAAAACTGTTTTTT

V: TRBV20-1
size: NA
J: TRBJ1-5
D: NA
CDR3: CSARASYGGFSGQPQHF
DNA: TGCAGTGCTAGAGCGTCTTATGGTGGGTTTTCGGGTCAGCCCCAGCATTTT

V: TRBV20-1
size: few
J: TRBJ2-7
D: NA
CDR3: CSASRAGSYEQYF
DNA: TGCAGTGCTAGCAGGGCCGGAAGCTACGAGCAGTACTTC

V: TRBV28
size: many
J: TRBJ2-7
D: TRBD2
CDR3: CASSSGLEYEQYF
DNA: TGTGCCAGCAGTTCGGGACTAGAGTACGAGCAGTACTTC

V: TRBV12-3/TRBV12-4
size: NA
J: TRBJ1-1
D: NA
CDR3: CASSLSGRRGTEAFF
DNA: TGTGCCAGCAGTTTGTCTGGGCGGCGGGGCACTGAAGCTTTCTTT

V: TRBV3-1
size: few
J: TRBJ2-5
D: NA
CDR3: CASSHDRPQETQYF
DNA: TGTGCCAGCAGCCACGACAGGCCCCAAGAGACCCAGTACTTC

V: TRBV14
size: NA
J: TRBJ2-1
D: TRBD2
CDR3: CASSRGFGLAGVSSHNEQFF
DNA: TGTGCCAGCAGCCGAGGATTCGGACTAGCGGGAGTAAGCTCCCACAATGAGCAGTTCTTC

V: TRBV29-1
size: NA
J: TRBJ2-1
D: TRBD2
CDR3: CSVQAGGPYNEQFF
DNA: TGCAGCGTTCAAGCGGGAGGACCCTACAATGAGCAGTTCTTC

V: TRBV4-3
size: many
J: TRBJ2-3
D: TRBD2
CDR3: CASSQQSGGGDTQYF
DNA: TGCGCCAGCAGCCAACAAAGCGGGGGTGGAGATACGCAGTATTTT

V: TRBV28
size: NA
J: TRBJ2-7
D: NA
CDR3: CASSSFFYEQYF
DNA: TGTGCCAGCAGTTCTTTTTTTTACGAGCAGTACTTC

V: TRBV6-6
size: few
J: TRBJ2-3
D: NA
CDR3: CASSYSLTNPDTQYF
DNA: TGTGCCAGCAGTTACTCGCTGACTAACCCAGATACGCAGTATTTT

V: TRBV28
size: few
J: TRBJ1-4
D: TRBD1
CDR3: CASSLLQGGGEKLFF
DNA: TGTGCCAGCAGTTTACTTCAAGGGGGCGGCGAAAAACTGTTTTTT

V: TRBV5-4
size: NA
J: TRBJ2-2
D: NA
CDR3: CASTTSGRNTGELFF
DNA: TGTGCCAGCACCACGTCCGGGAGAAACACCGGGGAGCTGTTTTTT

V: TRBV7-2
size: NA
J: TRBJ2-7
D: TRBD1
CDR3: CASSLGQGGHEQYF
DNA: TGTGCCAGCAGCTTAGGACAGGGGGGACACGAGCAGTACTTC

V: TRBV20-1
size: NA
J: TRBJ2-4
D: NA
CDR3: CSAAQELAKNIQYF
DNA: TGCAGTGCTGCACAGGAACTAGCCAAAAACATTCAGTACTTC

V: TRBV20-1
size: NA
J: TRBJ2-5
D: TRBD2
CDR3: CSARDPRTSGLLGETQYF
DNA: TGCAGTGCTAGAGATCCCCGGACTAGCGGGTTGTTGGGGGAGACCCAGTACTTC

V: TRBV24-1
size: few
J: TRBJ2-1
D: TRBD2
CDR3: CATSDSNLWTSGSRNEQFF
DNA: TGTGCCACCAGTGATTCGAACCTATGGACTAGCGGGAGCCGCAATGAGCAGTTCTTC

V: TRBV6-2/TRBV6-3
size: NA
J: TRBJ1-1
D: NA
CDR3: CASSYRQAVTEAFF
DNA: TGTGCCAGCAGTTACAGACAGGCTGTGACTGAAGCTTTCTTT

V: TRBV27
size: NA
J: TRBJ1-1
D: TRBD1
CDR3: CASSLSQGATEAFF
DNA: TGTGCCAGCAGTTTATCTCAGGGGGCAACTGAAGCTTTCTTT

V: TRBV3-1
size: few
J: TRBJ2-1
D: NA
CDR3: CASSQSGGSSYNEQFF
DNA: TGTGCCAGCAGCCAATCCGGAGGGAGCTCCTACAATGAGCAGTTCTTC

V: TRBV25-1
size: NA
J: TRBJ2-2
D: TRBD1
CDR3: CASSGFDGTGNTGELFF
DNA: TGTGCCAGCAGTGGGTTCGACGGGACAGGGAACACCGGGGAGCTGTTTTTT

V: TRBV7-8
size: NA
J: TRBJ1-5
D: NA
CDR3: CARPQPQHF
DNA: TGTGCCCGGCCACAGCCCCAGCATTTT

V: TRBV5-1
size: NA
J: TRBJ1-4
D: NA
CDR3: CASSPRRDTHATNEKLFF
DNA: TGCGCCAGCAGCCCGCGACGGGACACTCATGCAACTAATGAAAAACTGTTTTTT

V: TRBV24-1
size: few
J: TRBJ2-7
D: NA
CDR3: CATSDSAREYEQYF
DNA: TGTGCCACCAGTGATTCAGCACGCGAGTACGAGCAGTACTTC

V: TRBV6-2/TRBV6-3
size: NA
J: TRBJ2-7
D: TRBD1
CDR3: CASSRTGVELKQYF
DNA: TGTGCCAGCAGCCGGACAGGGGTCGAGTTGAAGCAGTACTTC

V: TRBV4-1
size: many
J: TRBJ1-1
D: TRBD1
CDR3: CASSQDHPGGTEAFF
DNA: TGCGCCAGCAGCCAAGATCATCCAGGGGGGACTGAAGCTTTCTTT

V: TRBV25-1
size: few
J: TRBJ2-7
D: TRBD2
CDR3: CASSDGGKSYEQYF
DNA: TGTGCCAGCAGTGACGGGGGGAAGAGCTACGAGCAGTACTTC

V: TRBV27
size: few
J: TRBJ2-1
D: TRBD2
CDR3: CASSFFGTSGSHEQFF
DNA: TGTGCCAGCAGTTTTTTCGGGACTAGCGGGAGCCATGAGCAGTTCTTC

V: TRBV30
size: NA
J: TRBJ2-2
D: NA
CDR3: CAWSVVGAGELFF
DNA: TGTGCCTGGAGTGTAGTGGGAGCCGGGGAGCTGTTTTTT

V: TRBV18
size: few
J: TRBJ1-4
D: NA
CDR3: CASSPRWAVNEKLFF
DNA: TGTGCCAGCTCACCAAGGTGGGCGGTTAATGAAAAACTGTTTTTT

V: TRBV7-9
size: few
J: TRBJ2-1
D: TRBD2
CDR3: CAISLRTSGDNEQFF
DNA: TGTGCCATCAGCTTAAGGACTAGCGGCGACAATGAGCAGTTCTTC

V: TRBV5-1
size: NA
J: TRBJ1-3
D: NA
CDR3: CASSPDNPSSGNTIYF
DNA: TGCGCCAGCAGCCCCGACAATCCGAGCTCTGGAAACACCATATATTTT

V: TRBV10-3
size: NA
J: TRBJ2-7
D: TRBD2
CDR3: CAISASGKTYEQYF
DNA: TGTGCCATCAGTGCTAGCGGGAAGACCTACGAGCAGTACTTC

V: TRBV4-3
size: few
J: TRBJ1-4
D: NA
CDR3: CASSQERTATTNEKLFF
DNA: TGCGCCAGCAGCCAAGAACGGACGGCTACAACTAATGAAAAACTGTTTTTT

V: TRBV5-6
size: NA
J: TRBJ2-2
D: TRBD2
CDR3: CASFRSGKPTGELFF
DNA: TGTGCCAGCTTTCGAAGCGGGAAACCCACCGGGGAGCTGTTTTTT

V: TRBV20-1
size: many
J: TRBJ2-3
D: NA
CDR3: CSARELGSDTQYF
DNA: TGCAGTGCTAGAGAGCTAGGTTCGGATACGCAGTATTTT

V: TRBV25-1
size: few
J: TRBJ1-4
D: NA
CDR3: CASSEPGLYLNEKLFF
DNA: TGTGCCAGCAGTGAACCGGGACTATACCTTAATGAAAAACTGTTTTTT

V: TRBV20-1
size: NA
J: TRBJ2-7
D: TRBD2
CDR3: CSARGLAGVYEQYF
DNA: TGCAGTGCTAGGGGACTAGCGGGAGTGTACGAGCAGTACTTC

V: TRBV21-1
size: NA
J: TRBJ2-5
D: NA
CDR3: CASSKEGFQETQYF
DNA: TGTGCCAGCAGCAAGGAGGGATTCCAAGAGACCCAGTACTTC

V: TRBV11-2
size: few
J: TRBJ2-5
D: NA
CDR3: CASSLDGGSQETQYF
DNA: TGTGCCAGCAGCTTAGACGGAGGCTCGCAAGAGACCCAGTACTTC